This T cell receptor beta chain was identified in a study of blood T cell repertoires in COVID-19. The overall study: The United States, Italy and Spain were the sources of the acute and convalescent COVID-19 samples. From T cells, B-cell-depleted T cells, or PBMCs came the material, which was cDNA or gDNA.

Profiled with immunoSEQ multiplex PCR; TCRdb holds only in-frame clones, not every one. The sample lists roughly 250,000 clones, around 82% occurring once. V gave up 3 bases and J gave up 6 bases, with 14 bases separating them. Germline V gives CDR1 LNHNV, CDR2 YYDKDF (reference sequence). CDR3 size: 14 residues. The source is a man aged 40-49 years with active or convalescent COVID-19. J is TRBJ1-1 and V is TRBV15; D gene uncertain. The specimen was peripheral blood. This CDR3 is CATSSLRVRAEAFF. The CDR3 DNA is TGTGCCACCAGCAGCTTAAGGGTGCGGGCTGAAGCTTTCTTT.